Reported below is one T cell receptor (beta chain). This record belongs to a study of OX40 agonist ivuxolimab in advanced cancers. Study overall: Dosing consisted of intravenous ivuxolimab at 0.01 to 10 mg/kg every 2 weeks.

Clones were read by immunoSEQ multiplex PCR, and TCRdb kept only the in-frame ones, dropping some. The sample contains about 43,000 clones, about 91% of which appear only once. V lost 2 bases to trimming and J lost 2 bases, with 7 bases between them. The CDR3 contains 13 residues. Germline values: CDR1 SGHAT, CDR2 FQNNGV. This TCR came from an adult with an advanced solid tumor such as melanoma, head and neck, liver or kidney cancer. The genes are TRBV11-2 and TRBJ2-7; D unresolved. The input for sequencing was CD4+ or CD8+ T cells sorted from blood, taken in a trial of the OX40 agonist ivuxolimab. In DNA form, the CDR3 reads TGTGCCAGCAGCTTAATCAGAACCTACGAGCAGTACTTC. It encodes CASSLIRTYEQYF. Combining the CDR3 with reference TRBV11-2 and TRBJ2-7 gives the whole variable domain EAGVAQSPRYKIIEKRQSVAFWCNPISGHATLYWYQQILGQGPKLLIQFQNNGVVDDSQLPKDRFSAERLKGVDSTLKIQPAKLEDSAVYLCASSLIRTYEQYFGPGTRLTVT.